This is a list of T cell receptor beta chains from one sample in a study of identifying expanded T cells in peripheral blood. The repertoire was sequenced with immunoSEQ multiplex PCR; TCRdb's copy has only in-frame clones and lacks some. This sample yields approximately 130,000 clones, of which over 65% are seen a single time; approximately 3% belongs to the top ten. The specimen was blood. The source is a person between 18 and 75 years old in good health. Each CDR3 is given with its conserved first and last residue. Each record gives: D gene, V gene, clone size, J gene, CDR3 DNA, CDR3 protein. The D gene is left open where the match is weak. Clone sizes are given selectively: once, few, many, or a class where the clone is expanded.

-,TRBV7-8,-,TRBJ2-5,TGTGCCAGCAGCTACGTGGGACGGGAGACCCAGTACTTC,CASSYVGRETQYF
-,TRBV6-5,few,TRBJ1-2,TGTGCCAGCAGTTCTTCACAGGGCGGTGGCTACACCTTC,CASSSSQGGGYTF
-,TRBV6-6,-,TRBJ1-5,TGTGCCAGCAGCCTCATAAACGGGGCCCAGCATTTT,CASSLINGAQHF
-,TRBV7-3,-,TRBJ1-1,TGTGCCAGCAGCTTAGAGAGGGGGACTGAAGCTTTCTTT,CASSLERGTEAFF
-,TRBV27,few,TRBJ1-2,TGTGCCAGCAGTCCACACAACAAAATGCGAGGCTACACCTTC,CASSPHNKMRGYTF
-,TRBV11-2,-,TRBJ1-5,TGTGCCAGCAGCTTAATCCGGGATCAGCCCCAGCATTTT,CASSLIRDQPQHF
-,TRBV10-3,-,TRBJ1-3,TGTGCCATCAGTGAGTACGGGCCTAGCTCTGGAAACACCATATATTTT,CAISEYGPSSGNTIYF
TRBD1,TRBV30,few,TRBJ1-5,TGTGCCTGGAGTCTAAGACAGGGGGCTAATCAGCCCCAGCATTTT,CAWSLRQGANQPQHF
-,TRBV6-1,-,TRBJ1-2,TGTGCCAGCAGGGAGGGACGGTACTATGGCTACACCTTC,CASREGRYYGYTF
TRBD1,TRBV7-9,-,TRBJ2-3,TGTGCCAGCAGCTTAAATACAGGGGGTAATACGCAGTATTTT,CASSLNTGGNTQYF
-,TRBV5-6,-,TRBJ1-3,TGTGCCAGCAGCTTGCCTACAGGGAATCCTGGAAACACCATATATTTT,CASSLPTGNPGNTIYF
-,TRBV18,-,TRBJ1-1,TGTGCCAGCTCACCGATTCAGTTTGAACCTGAAGCTTTCTTT,CASSPIQFEPEAFF
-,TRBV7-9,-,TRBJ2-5,TGTGCCAGCAGCCCCTTACAAGAGAGCCAAGAGACCCAGTACTTC,CASSPLQESQETQYF
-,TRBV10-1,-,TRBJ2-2,TGCGCCAGCAGTCCAGAGACTGCCGGGGAGCTGTTTTTT,CASSPETAGELFF
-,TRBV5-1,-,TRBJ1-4,TGCGCCAGCGCCCAGGGGTTGAATGAAAAACTGTTTTTT,CASAQGLNEKLFF
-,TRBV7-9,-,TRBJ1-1,TGTGCCAGCAGCTTAGTCGAGAACACTGAAGCTTTCTTT,CASSLVENTEAFF
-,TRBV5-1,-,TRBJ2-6,TGCGCCAGCAGCTTAAATACTGGGGCCAACGTCCTGACTTTC,CASSLNTGANVLTF
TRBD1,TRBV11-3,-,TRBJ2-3,TGTGCCAGCAGCCCCCGGACAGGAAGTTTCACAGATACGCAGTATTTT,CASSPRTGSFTDTQYF
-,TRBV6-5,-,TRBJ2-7,TGTGCCAGCAGTACAGGGTTCTACGAGCAGTACTTC,CASSTGFYEQYF
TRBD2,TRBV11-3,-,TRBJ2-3,TGTGCCAGCAGCTTAGATGGACTAGCGGCTAGCACAGATACGCAGTATTTT,CASSLDGLAASTDTQYF
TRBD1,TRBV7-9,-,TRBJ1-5,TGTGCCATTACGGACAGGGTGGTAAGCAATCAGCCCCAGCATTTT,CAITDRVVSNQPQHF
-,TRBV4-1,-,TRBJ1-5,TGCGCCAGCAGCCAAGATCTCGGACAGCCCCAGCATTTT,CASSQDLGQPQHF
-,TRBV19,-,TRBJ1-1,TGTGCCAGTAGGCGGTCGGGGGGGCCCGCTGAAGCTTTCTTT,CASRRSGGPAEAFF
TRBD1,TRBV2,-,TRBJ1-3,TGTGCCAGCAAACAGGGGATGGGAAAAGGAAACACCATATATTTT,CASKQGMGKGNTIYF
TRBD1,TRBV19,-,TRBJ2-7,TGTGCCAGTAGTCGTCGCCCCGGACAGGGGGTCACGCTTGAGCAGTACTTC,CASSRRPGQGVTLEQYF
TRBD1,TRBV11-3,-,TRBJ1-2,TGTGCCAGCAGCTTACCGACAGGGCGGGGCTACACCTTC,CASSLPTGRGYTF
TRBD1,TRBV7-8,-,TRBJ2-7,TGTGCCAGCAGCCACAGGGGGCTCAACGAGCAGTACTTC,CASSHRGLNEQYF
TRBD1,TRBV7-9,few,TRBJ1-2,TGTGCCAGCAGCCGTCCGGACAGGGGACATGGCTACACCTTC,CASSRPDRGHGYTF
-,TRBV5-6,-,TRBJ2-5,TGTGCCAGCAGTCGACAAATGCGGGGCCCTTACTTC,CASSRQMRGPYF
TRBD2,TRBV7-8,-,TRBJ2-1,TGTGCCAGCAGCTTAGTGGGGGGACTAGTTAGGAGCAATGAGCAGTTCTTC,CASSLVGGLVRSNEQFF
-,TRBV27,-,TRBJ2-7,TGTGCCAGCAGTTTGGCTCACTCATCCTACGAGCAGTACTTC,CASSLAHSSYEQYF
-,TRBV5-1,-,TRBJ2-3,TGCGCCAGCAGCTTGGCGGAAGGGTTTACTAGCACAGATACGCAGTATTTT,CASSLAEGFTSTDTQYF
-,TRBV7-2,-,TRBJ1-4,TGTGCCAGCAGCTATCCGGGGCTCCGGCCTAATGAAAAACTGTTTTTT,CASSYPGLRPNEKLFF
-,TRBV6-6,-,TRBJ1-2,TGTGCCAGCAGTTATACCGCAGCCGTTAACTATGGCTACACCTTC,CASSYTAAVNYGYTF
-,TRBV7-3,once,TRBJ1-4,TGTGCCAGCAGGACAGACAGTAATGAAAAACTGTTTTTT,CASRTDSNEKLFF
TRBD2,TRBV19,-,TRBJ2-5,TGTGCCAGTAGTAAGGCTAGCGGGGGCCGCGAGACCCAGTACTTC,CASSKASGGRETQYF